This TCR beta chain was recovered during a study of cytomegalovirus exposure and HLA in healthy donors. Broader study findings: Three of the chains that were CMV-associated were confirmed in vitro to be specific for CMV antigens.

Trimming took 6 bases from V and 2 from J; bases not matched to a gene: 12. Looked up from germline, CDR1 is SQVTM and CDR2 is ANQGSEA. This CDR3 comprises 15 residues. This clone was seen a single time. Its antigen is undetermined. PCR used 60 Vbeta primers and 13 Jbeta primers. Sequenced by immunoSEQ multiplex PCR; TCRdb stores in-frame clones only, minus some. This sample has roughly 140,000 clones, with 64% found just once. Sequenced material: PBMCs. The origin of this receptor is a woman in her twenties or thirties in good health and CMV-seropositive. This sequence joins TRBV29-1 and TRBJ1-2; TRBD1 matches at 7 bases. CDR3 amino acids: CSVGRGSNSNYGYTF. CDR3 coding DNA: TGCAGCGTGGGCAGGGGGTCCAACTCCAACTATGGCTACACCTTC.